A selection of T cell receptor beta chains follows, all from one sample in a study of blood T cell repertoires in COVID-19. Sequenced by immunoSEQ multiplex PCR; TCRdb stores in-frame clones only, minus some. Among about 42,000 clones listed, about 85% were seen once. Sequenced material: peripheral blood. Receptor source: a human donor in a cohort sampled during active COVID-19. The CDR3 runs from the conserved cysteine through the conserved F or W. The D gene is left open where the match is weak. Clone size is given for some rows only: seen once, a few or many times, or a class if the clone is expanded.

clone_size: NA; v_call: TRBV19; d_call: NA; j_call: TRBJ2-3; cdr3_nt: TGTGCCAGTAGATCGGGACATAGCACAGATACGCAGTATTTT; cdr3_aa: CASRSGHSTDTQYF
clone_size: NA; v_call: TRBV13; d_call: NA; j_call: TRBJ2-3; cdr3_nt: TGTGCCAGCAGCTTAAAGTCCCAGGGCCGCACAGATACGCAGTATTTT; cdr3_aa: CASSLKSQGRTDTQYF
clone_size: NA; v_call: TRBV4-3; d_call: NA; j_call: TRBJ1-5; cdr3_nt: TGCGCCAGCAGCCAGACAGTCAATCAGCCCCAGCATTTT; cdr3_aa: CASSQTVNQPQHF
clone_size: NA; v_call: TRBV28; d_call: NA; j_call: TRBJ1-2; cdr3_nt: TGTGCCAGCAGTTCGGGCGGGGATCGCTATGGCTACACCTTC; cdr3_aa: CASSSGGDRYGYTF
clone_size: NA; v_call: TRBV18; d_call: TRBD1; j_call: TRBJ2-7; cdr3_nt: TGTGCCAGCTCACCGGGAGACAGGGGCTCCTACGAGCAGTACTTC; cdr3_aa: CASSPGDRGSYEQYF
clone_size: NA; v_call: TRBV5-8; d_call: NA; j_call: TRBJ1-1; cdr3_nt: TGTGCCAGCAGCCAGTACAGATACACTGAAGCTTTCTTT; cdr3_aa: CASSQYRYTEAFF
clone_size: NA; v_call: TRBV27; d_call: NA; j_call: TRBJ2-2; cdr3_nt: TGTGCCAGTCTGGCAGGGGTGAACACCGGGGAGCTGTTTTTT; cdr3_aa: CASLAGVNTGELFF
clone_size: NA; v_call: TRBV5-1; d_call: NA; j_call: TRBJ2-4; cdr3_nt: TGCGCCAGCAGCTTGGGAGGTGCCTTAGCCAAAAACATTCAGTACTTC; cdr3_aa: CASSLGGALAKNIQYF
clone_size: NA; v_call: TRBV7-2; d_call: NA; j_call: TRBJ2-1; cdr3_nt: TGTGCCAGCAGCATAGACAGAGTAAATGAGCAGTTCTTC; cdr3_aa: CASSIDRVNEQFF
clone_size: NA; v_call: TRBV7-2; d_call: TRBD2; j_call: TRBJ2-5; cdr3_nt: TGTGCCAGCAGCGGGAGGGGCGGGAGTGCAGAGACCCAGTACTTC; cdr3_aa: CASSGRGGSAETQYF
clone_size: NA; v_call: TRBV6-6; d_call: NA; j_call: TRBJ1-1; cdr3_nt: TGTGCCAGCAGTTACTCGGAGGGGAACACTGAAGCTTTCTTT; cdr3_aa: CASSYSEGNTEAFF
clone_size: NA; v_call: TRBV5-5; d_call: TRBD2; j_call: TRBJ2-4; cdr3_nt: TGTGCCAGCAGCTTGGGTACTGGGAGCGGGGGACTAAACATTCAGTACTTC; cdr3_aa: CASSLGTGSGGLNIQYF
clone_size: few; v_call: TRBV5-1; d_call: NA; j_call: TRBJ1-5; cdr3_nt: TGCGCCAGCAGCCCCGAAGGAGAAGGGCCCCAGCATTTT; cdr3_aa: CASSPEGEGPQHF
clone_size: NA; v_call: TRBV4-2; d_call: NA; j_call: TRBJ2-1; cdr3_nt: TGTGCCAGCAGCCAGCAAGAGTCCTACAATGAGCAGTTCTTC; cdr3_aa: CASSQQESYNEQFF
clone_size: NA; v_call: TRBV6-5; d_call: TRBD1; j_call: TRBJ2-3; cdr3_nt: TGTGCCAGCAGTTCCTACAGGGGGACAGATACGCAGTATTTT; cdr3_aa: CASSSYRGTDTQYF
clone_size: NA; v_call: TRBV7-9; d_call: TRBD2; j_call: TRBJ2-5; cdr3_nt: TGTGCCAGCAGCTACCGGACTAGGGGAGAGACCCAGTACTTC; cdr3_aa: CASSYRTRGETQYF
clone_size: NA; v_call: TRBV28; d_call: NA; j_call: TRBJ2-6; cdr3_nt: TGTGCCAGCAGCTCCCAGGGAGGCGGGGCCAACGTCCTGACTTTC; cdr3_aa: CASSSQGGGANVLTF
clone_size: NA; v_call: TRBV6-1; d_call: NA; j_call: TRBJ1-1; cdr3_nt: TGTGCCAGCAGTGGTAGACACAGGGCCCTGAACACTGAAGCTTTCTTT; cdr3_aa: CASSGRHRALNTEAFF
clone_size: NA; v_call: TRBV28; d_call: NA; j_call: TRBJ2-3; cdr3_nt: TGTGCCAGCAGTTCGCCACAGGGAGGCACAGATACGCAGTATTTT; cdr3_aa: CASSSPQGGTDTQYF
clone_size: NA; v_call: TRBV28; d_call: NA; j_call: TRBJ2-3; cdr3_nt: TGTGCCAGCAGCCCGAATCCGGGGTTCGGCACAGATACGCAGTATTTT; cdr3_aa: CASSPNPGFGTDTQYF